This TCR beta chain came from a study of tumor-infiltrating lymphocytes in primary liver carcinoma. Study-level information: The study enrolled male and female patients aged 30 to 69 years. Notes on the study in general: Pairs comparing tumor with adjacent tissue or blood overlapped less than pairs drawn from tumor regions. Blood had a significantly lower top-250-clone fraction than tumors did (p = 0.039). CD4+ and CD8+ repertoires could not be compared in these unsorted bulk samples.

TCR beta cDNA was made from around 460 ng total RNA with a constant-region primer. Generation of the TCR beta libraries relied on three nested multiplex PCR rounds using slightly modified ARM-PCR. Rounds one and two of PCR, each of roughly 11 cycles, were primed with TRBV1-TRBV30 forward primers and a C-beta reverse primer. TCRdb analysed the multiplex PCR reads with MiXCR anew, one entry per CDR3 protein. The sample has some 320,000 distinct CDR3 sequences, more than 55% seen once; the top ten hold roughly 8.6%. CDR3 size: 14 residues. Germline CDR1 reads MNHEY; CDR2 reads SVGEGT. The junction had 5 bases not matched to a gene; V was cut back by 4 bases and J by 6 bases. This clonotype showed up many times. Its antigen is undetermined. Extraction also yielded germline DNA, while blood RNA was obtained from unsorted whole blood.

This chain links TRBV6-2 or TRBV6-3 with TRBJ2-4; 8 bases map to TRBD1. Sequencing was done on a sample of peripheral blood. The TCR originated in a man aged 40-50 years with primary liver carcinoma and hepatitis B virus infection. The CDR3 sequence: CASSSGQDANIQYF. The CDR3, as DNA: TGTGCCAGCAGTTCGGGACAGGACGCAAACATTCAGTACTTC.